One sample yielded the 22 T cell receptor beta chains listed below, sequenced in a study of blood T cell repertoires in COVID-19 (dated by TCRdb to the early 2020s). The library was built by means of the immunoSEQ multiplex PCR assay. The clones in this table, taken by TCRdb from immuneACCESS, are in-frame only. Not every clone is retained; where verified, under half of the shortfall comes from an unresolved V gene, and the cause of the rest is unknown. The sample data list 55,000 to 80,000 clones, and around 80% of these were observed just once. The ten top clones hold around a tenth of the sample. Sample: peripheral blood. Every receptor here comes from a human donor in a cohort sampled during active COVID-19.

For the CDR3, the DNA is TGTGCCAGCAGGGTATCACAGATCTCTGGGGCCAACGTCCTGACTTTC. Its translation is CASRVSQISGANVLTF. The chain links TRBV2 to TRBJ2-6; D call uncertain. Per the germline V gene, CDR1 is SNHLY and CDR2 is FYNNEI. This CDR3 contains 16 residues. V was trimmed by 6 bases and J by 0 bases, leaving 12 bases between them. Looking up the rest from reference TRBV2 and TRBJ2-6 gives the full variable domain: EPEVTQTPSHQVTQMGQEVILRCVPISNHLYFYWYRQILGQKVEFLVSFYNNEISEKSEIFDDQFSVERPDGSNFTLKIRSTKLEDSAMYFCASRVSQISGANVLTFGAGSRLTVL.

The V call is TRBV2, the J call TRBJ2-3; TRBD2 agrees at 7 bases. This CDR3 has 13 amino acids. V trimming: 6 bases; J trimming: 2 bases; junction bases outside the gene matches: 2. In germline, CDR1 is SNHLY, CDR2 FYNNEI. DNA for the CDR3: TGTGCCAGCAGGGGGGGGGTCACAGATACGCAGTATTTT. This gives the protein CASRGGVTDTQYF.

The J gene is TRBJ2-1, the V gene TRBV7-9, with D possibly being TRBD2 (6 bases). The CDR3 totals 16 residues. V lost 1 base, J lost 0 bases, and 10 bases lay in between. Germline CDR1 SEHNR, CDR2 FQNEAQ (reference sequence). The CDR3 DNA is TGTGCCAGCAGCTTAGATGGGACTCGCTCCTACAATGAGCAGTTCTTC. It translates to CASSLDGTRSYNEQFF. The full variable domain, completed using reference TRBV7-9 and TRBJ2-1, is DTGVSQNPRHKITKRGQNVTFRCDPISEHNRLYWYRQTLGQGPEFLTYFQNEAQLEKSRLLSDRFSAERPKGSFSTLEIQRTEQGDSAMYLCASSLDGTRSYNEQFFGPGTRLTVL.

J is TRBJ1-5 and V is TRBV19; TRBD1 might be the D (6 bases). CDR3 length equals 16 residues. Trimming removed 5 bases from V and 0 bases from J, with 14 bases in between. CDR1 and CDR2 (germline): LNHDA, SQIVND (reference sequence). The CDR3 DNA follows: TGTGCCAGTAGTTCTCAGACAGGTCCTAGCAATCAGCCCCAGCATTTT. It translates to CASSSQTGPSNQPQHF.

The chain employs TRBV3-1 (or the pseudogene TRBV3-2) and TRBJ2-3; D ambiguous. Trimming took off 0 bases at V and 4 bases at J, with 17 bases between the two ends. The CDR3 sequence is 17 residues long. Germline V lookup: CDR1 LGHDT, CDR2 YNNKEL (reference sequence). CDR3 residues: CASSQDNQSFLSDTQYF. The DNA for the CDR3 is TGTGCCAGCAGCCAAGATAACCAAAGCTTTTTATCAGATACGCAGTATTTT.

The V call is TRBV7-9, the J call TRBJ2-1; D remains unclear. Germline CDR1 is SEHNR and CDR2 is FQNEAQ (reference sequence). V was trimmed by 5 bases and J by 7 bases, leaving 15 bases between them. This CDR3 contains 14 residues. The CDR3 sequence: CASSRPIALNEQFF. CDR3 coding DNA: TGTGCCAGCAGCCGCCCGATAGCTTTGAATGAGCAGTTCTTC. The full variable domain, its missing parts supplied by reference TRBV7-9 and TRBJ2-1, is DTGVSQNPRHKITKRGQNVTFRCDPISEHNRLYWYRQTLGQGPEFLTYFQNEAQLEKSRLLSDRFSAERPKGSFSTLEIQRTEQGDSAMYLCASSRPIALNEQFFGPGTRLTVL.

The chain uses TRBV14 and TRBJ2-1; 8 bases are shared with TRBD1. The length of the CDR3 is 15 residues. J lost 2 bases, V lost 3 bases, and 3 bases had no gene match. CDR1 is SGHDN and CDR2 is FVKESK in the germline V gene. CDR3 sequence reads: CASSHGQGAYNEQFF. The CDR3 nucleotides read TGTGCCAGCAGCCATGGACAGGGTGCCTACAATGAGCAGTTCTTC.

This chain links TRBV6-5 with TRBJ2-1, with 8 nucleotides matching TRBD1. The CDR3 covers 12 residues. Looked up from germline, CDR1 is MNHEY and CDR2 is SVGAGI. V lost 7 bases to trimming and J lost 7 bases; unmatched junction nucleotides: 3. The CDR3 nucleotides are TGTGCCAGCAACAGGGGGATAAATGAGCAGTTCTTC. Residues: CASNRGINEQFF.

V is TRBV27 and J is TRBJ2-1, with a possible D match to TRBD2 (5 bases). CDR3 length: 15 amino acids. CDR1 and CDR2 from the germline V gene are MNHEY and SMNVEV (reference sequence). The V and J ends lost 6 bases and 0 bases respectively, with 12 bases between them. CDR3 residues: CASRSGSSSYNEQFF. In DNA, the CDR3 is TGTGCCAGCAGGAGCGGATCTAGCTCCTACAATGAGCAGTTCTTC.

The CDR3 protein is CASSQPLAGWAAQYF. Here the CDR3 DNA reads TGCGCCAGCAGCCAACCCCTAGCGGGATGGGCCGCGCAGTATTTT. The chain is built from TRBV4-1 and TRBJ2-3; 9 bases agree with TRBD2. J gave up 10 bases and V 2 bases, and 10 bases lay outside the gene matches. CDR3 size: 15 residues. Per germline, CDR1 MGHRA and CDR2 YSYEKL.

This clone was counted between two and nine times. CDR3 DNA sequence: TGTGCCAGCAGACCGGGGTGGGCCACCGGGGAGCTGTTTTTT. This translates into CASRPGWATGELFF. The rearrangement links TRBV28 to TRBJ2-2; the D gene is possibly TRBD2 (5 bases). CDR3 length: 14 residues. V gave up 6 bases and J gave up 4 bases, with 12 bases separating them. Germline values: CDR1 MDHEN, CDR2 SYDVKM.

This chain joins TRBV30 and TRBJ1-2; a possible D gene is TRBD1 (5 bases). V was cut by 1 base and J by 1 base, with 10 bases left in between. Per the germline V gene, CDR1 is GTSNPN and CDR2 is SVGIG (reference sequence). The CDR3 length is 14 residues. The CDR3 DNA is TGTGCCTGGAGTGAGGTGGGGCTTAACTATGGCTACACCTTC. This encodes CAWSEVGLNYGYTF.

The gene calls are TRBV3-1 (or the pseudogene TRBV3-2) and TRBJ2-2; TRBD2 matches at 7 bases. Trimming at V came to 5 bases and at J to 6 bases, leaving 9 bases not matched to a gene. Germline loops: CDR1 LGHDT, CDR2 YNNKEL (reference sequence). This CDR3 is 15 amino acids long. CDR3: CASSSLGDYPGELFF. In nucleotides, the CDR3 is TGTGCCAGCAGCTCCCTAGGGGACTACCCCGGGGAGCTGTTTTTT.

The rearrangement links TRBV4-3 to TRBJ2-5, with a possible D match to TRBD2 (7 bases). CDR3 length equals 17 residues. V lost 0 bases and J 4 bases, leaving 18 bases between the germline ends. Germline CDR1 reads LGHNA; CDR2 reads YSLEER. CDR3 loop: CASSQEFGGAIAETQYF. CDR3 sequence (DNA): TGCGCCAGCAGCCAAGAGTTTGGGGGGGCTATTGCAGAGACCCAGTACTTC.

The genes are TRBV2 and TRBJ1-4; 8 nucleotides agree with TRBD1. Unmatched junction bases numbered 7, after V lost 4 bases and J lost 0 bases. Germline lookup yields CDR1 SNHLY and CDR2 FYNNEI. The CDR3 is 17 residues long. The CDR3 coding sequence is TGTGCCAGCAGTGCGGACAGGGATTCTTCAACTAATGAAAAACTGTTTTTT. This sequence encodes CASSADRDSSTNEKLFF.

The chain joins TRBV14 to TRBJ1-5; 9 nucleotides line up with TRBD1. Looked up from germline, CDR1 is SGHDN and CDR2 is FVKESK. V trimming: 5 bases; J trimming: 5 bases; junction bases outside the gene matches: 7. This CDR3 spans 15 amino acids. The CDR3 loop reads CASSKGRDRDQPQHF. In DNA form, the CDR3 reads TGTGCCAGCAGCAAGGGCCGGGACAGGGATCAGCCCCAGCATTTT.

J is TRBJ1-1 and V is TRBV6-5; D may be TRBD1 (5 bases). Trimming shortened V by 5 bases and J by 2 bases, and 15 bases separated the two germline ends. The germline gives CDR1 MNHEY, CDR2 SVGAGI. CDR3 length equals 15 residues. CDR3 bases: TGTGCCAGCAGTACCCTGGGCGGGGCCAACACTGAAGCTTTCTTT. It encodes CASSTLGGANTEAFF.

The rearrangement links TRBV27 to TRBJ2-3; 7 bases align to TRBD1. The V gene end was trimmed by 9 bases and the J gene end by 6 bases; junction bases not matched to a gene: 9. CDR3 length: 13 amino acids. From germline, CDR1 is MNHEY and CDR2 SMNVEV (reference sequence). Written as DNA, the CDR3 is TGTGCCAGTAGTGACAGGGTACCGGATACGCAGTATTTT. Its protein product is CASSDRVPDTQYF.

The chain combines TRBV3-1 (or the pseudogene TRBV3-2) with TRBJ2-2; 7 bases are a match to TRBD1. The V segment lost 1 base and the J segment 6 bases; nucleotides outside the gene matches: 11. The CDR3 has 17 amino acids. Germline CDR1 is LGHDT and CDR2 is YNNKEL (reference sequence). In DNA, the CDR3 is TGTGCCAGCAGCCAAGTGAGGTGGCAGGGGGTATCCGGGGAGCTGTTTTTT. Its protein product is CASSQVRWQGVSGELFF.

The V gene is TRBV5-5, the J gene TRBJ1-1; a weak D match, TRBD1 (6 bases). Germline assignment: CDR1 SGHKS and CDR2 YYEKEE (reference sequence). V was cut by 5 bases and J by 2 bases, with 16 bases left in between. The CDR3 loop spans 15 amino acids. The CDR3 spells CASRLEQGRNTEAFF. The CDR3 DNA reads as TGTGCCAGCAGGCTCGAACAGGGTAGAAACACTGAAGCTTTCTTT.

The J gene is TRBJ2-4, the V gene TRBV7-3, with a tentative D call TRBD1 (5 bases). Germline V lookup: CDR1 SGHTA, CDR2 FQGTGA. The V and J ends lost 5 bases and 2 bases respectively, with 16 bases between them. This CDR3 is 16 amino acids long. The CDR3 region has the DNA TGTGCCAGCAGCCGACAGTACCTCGGATCCAAAAACATTCAGTACTTC. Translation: CASSRQYLGSKNIQYF.

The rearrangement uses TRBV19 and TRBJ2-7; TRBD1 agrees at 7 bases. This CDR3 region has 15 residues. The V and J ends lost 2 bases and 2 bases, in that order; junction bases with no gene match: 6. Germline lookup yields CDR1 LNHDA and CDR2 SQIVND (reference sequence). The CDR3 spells CASSIMGQSTYEQYF. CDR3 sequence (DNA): TGTGCCAGTAGTATAATGGGACAGTCAACCTACGAGCAGTACTTC.